The 10 T cell receptor beta chains below all came from one sample that was sequenced in a study of monozygotic twins with cystic fibrosis. Generated by immunoSEQ multiplex PCR, the TCRdb table keeps only in-frame clones and is missing some. The sample includes some 35,000 clones, over 80% seen only once; the top ten take 0.19%. The specimen was blood. Every receptor here comes from a boy aged 2-15 years with cystic fibrosis.

This sequence joins TRBV7-8 and TRBJ2-3; D gene ambiguous. Deletions cut 1 base from V and 6 bases from J, with 8 bases between. CDR1 and CDR2 from the germline V gene are SGHVS and FQNEAQ. The CDR3 sequence is 13 residues long. The CDR3 sequence: CASSLEVGDTQYF. CDR3 in DNA: TGTGCCAGCAGCTTAGAGGTCGGGGATACGCAGTATTTT.

The CDR3 loop reads CASSPKVGTPEQPQHF. The DNA for the CDR3 is TGTGCCAGCAGCCCTAAGGTGGGGACTCCAGAACAGCCCCAGCATTTT. The chain recombines TRBV4-2 with TRBJ1-5, with D perhaps matching TRBD1 (5 bases). V was pared by 4 bases and J by 7 bases, with 20 bases between. CDR1 is LGHNA and CDR2 is YNFKEQ in the germline V gene. The CDR3 is 16 residues long.

V is TRBV29-1 and J is TRBJ2-7, with D perhaps matching TRBD1 (6 bases). The CDR3 sequence is 14 residues long. Trimming left V 2 bases short and J 3 bases short, with 14 bases between. The germline V gene encodes CDR1 SQVTM and CDR2 ANQGSEA. The DNA of the CDR3 is TGCAGCGTTGAAACCTCTGGACAGATCTACGAGCAGTACTTC. Translation: CSVETSGQIYEQYF.

This clone has only one observation. The V gene is TRBV6-5, the J gene TRBJ2-7; a weak D match, TRBD2 (5 bases). Germline CDR1 and CDR2: MNHEY and SVGAGI. The CDR3 sequence is 13 residues long. V lost 0 bases and J 7 bases, leaving 10 bases between the germline ends. In DNA, the CDR3 is TGTGCCAGCAGTTACTCTCGGACTGGTGAGCAGTACTTC. Residues: CASSYSRTGEQYF.

The genes are TRBV5-1 and TRBJ1-2; D perhaps matches TRBD1 (5 bases). The V and J ends lost 4 bases and 6 bases respectively, with 10 bases between them. The CDR3 is made up of 12 amino acids. The germline gives CDR1 SGHRS, CDR2 YFSETQ. For the CDR3, the DNA is TGCGCCAGCAGCGGGACCGTTGATGGCTACACCTTC. It specifies CASSGTVDGYTF.

V gene TRBV13 combines with J gene TRBJ1-1, with 8 bases identical to TRBD1. Germline trimming cut 0 bases from V and 5 bases from J; bases unmatched to any gene: 11. Germline values: CDR1 PRHDT, CDR2 FYEKMQ (reference sequence). The CDR3 consists of 17 residues. Here the CDR3 DNA reads TGTGCCAGCAGCTTAGGCCCCCCGGACAGGGCCCAGACTGAAGCTTTCTTT. Its protein product is CASSLGPPDRAQTEAFF.

V is TRBV7-9 and J is TRBJ1-3; TRBD1 matches 10 bases. Germline-derived CDR1 and CDR2 are SEHNR and FQNEAQ (reference sequence). V shed 5 bases and J 2 bases; nucleotides not matched to a gene: 3. The CDR3 runs 15 residues. The CDR3 is CASSLDRGPGNTIYF. The CDR3 nucleotides read TGTGCCAGCAGCCTAGACAGGGGGCCTGGAAACACCATATATTTT.

This sequence joins TRBV14 and TRBJ1-2; no clear D gene. Germline loops: CDR1 SGHDN, CDR2 FVKESK. Trimming took off 1 base at V and 5 bases at J, with 11 bases between the two ends. This CDR3 has 14 amino acids. The CDR3 DNA sequence: TGTGCCAGCAGCCAAGTATCCGGGAGTTATGGCTACACCTTC. This codes for CASSQVSGSYGYTF.

This clone was observed a few times. The CDR3 region has the DNA TGTGCCAGCAGTGTCAGGGATTCACCCCTCCACTTT. Translating gives CASSVRDSPLHF. V usage is TRBV6-6 and J usage is TRBJ1-6; D is possibly TRBD1 (5 bases). Looked up from germline, CDR1 is MNHNY and CDR2 is SVGAGI (reference sequence). CDR3 length equals 12 residues. V shed 5 bases and J shed 8 bases, with 7 bases lying between them.

The chain employs TRBV6-5 and TRBJ2-5; D remains ambiguous. The CDR3 runs to 15 residues. Trimming shortened V by 0 bases and J by 2 bases, and 10 bases separated the two germline ends. The germline V gene encodes CDR1 MNHEY and CDR2 SVGAGI. The CDR3 coding sequence is TGTGCCAGCAGTTACTCTCGTGGTGTTCAAGAGACCCAGTACTTC. Encoded protein: CASSYSRGVQETQYF.